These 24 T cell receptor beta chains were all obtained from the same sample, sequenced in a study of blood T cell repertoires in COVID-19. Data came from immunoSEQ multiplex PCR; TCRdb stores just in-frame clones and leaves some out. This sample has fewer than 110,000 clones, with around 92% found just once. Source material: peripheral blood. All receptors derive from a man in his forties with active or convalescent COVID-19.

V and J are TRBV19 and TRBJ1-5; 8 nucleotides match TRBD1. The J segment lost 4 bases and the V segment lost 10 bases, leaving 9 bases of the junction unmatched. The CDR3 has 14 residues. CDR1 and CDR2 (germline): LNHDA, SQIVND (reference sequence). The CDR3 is CATNYGTGNQPQHF. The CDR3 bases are TGTGCCACCAACTATGGGACAGGAAATCAGCCCCAGCATTTT.

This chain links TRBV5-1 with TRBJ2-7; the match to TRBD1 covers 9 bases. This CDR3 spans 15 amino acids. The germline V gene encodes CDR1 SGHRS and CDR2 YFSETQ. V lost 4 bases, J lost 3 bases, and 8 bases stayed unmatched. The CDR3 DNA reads TGCGCCAGCAGCCCGGGGGGACAGGGATACTACGAGCAGTACTTC. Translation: CASSPGGQGYYEQYF.

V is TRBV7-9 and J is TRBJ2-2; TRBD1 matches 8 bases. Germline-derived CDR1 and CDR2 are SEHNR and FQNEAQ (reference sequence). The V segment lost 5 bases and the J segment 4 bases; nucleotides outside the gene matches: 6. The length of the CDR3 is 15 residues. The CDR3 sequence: CASSRTGTLTGELFF. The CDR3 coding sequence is TGTGCCAGCAGCAGGACAGGGACCCTCACCGGGGAGCTGTTTTTT.

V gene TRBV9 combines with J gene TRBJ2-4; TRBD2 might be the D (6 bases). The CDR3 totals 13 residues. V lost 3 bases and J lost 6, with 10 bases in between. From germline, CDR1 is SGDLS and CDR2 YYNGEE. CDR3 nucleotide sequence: TGTGCCAGCAGCGGGCGGGACGGAAACATTCAGTACTTC. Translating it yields CASSGRDGNIQYF.

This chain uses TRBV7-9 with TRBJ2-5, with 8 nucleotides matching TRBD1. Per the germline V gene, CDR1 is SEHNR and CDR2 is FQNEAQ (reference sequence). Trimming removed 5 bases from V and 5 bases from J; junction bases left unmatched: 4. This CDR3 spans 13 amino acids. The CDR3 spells CASSPRDRETQYF. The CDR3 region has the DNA TGTGCCAGCAGCCCCCGGGACAGGGAGACCCAGTACTTC.

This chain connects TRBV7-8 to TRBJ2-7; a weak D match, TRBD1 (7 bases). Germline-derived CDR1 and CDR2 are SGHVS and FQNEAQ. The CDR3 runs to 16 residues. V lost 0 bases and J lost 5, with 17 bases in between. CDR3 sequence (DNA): TGTGCCAGCAGCTTAGCGCTGACAGGGAGGATCGACGAGCAGTACTTC. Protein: CASSLALTGRIDEQYF.

CDR3 in amino acids: CATSRETGNYGYTF. DNA of the CDR3: TGTGCCACCAGCAGGGAGACAGGGAACTATGGCTACACCTTC. V gene TRBV15 combines with J gene TRBJ1-2, with 7 positions matching TRBD1. The CDR3 covers 14 residues. Germline V gene data show CDR1 as LNHNV and CDR2 as YYDKDF (reference sequence). Trimming removed 3 bases from V and 2 bases from J; junction bases left unmatched: 3.

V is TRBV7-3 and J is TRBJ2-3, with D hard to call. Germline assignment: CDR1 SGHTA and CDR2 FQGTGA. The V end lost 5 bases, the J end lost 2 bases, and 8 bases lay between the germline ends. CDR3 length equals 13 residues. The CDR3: CASSGNPTDTQYF. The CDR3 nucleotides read TGTGCCAGCAGCGGCAATCCCACAGATACGCAGTATTTT.

In nucleotides, the CDR3 is TGCGCCAGCAGTAAAGGGGACAGGGTTGAAGGGGCCAACGTCCTGACTTTC. Its protein is CASSKGDRVEGANVLTF. V and J are TRBV10-2 and TRBJ2-6, with 9 bases lining up with TRBD1. The CDR3 covers 17 residues. Germline V CDR1 and CDR2: WSHSY, SAAADI. Trimming at V came to 5 bases and at J to 4 bases, leaving 9 bases not matched to a gene.

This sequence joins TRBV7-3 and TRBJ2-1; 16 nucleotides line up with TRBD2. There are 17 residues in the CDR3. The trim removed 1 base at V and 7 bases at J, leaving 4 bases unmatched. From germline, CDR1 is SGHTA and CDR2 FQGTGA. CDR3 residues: CASSLSGTSGRGNEQFF. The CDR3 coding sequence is TGTGCCAGCAGCTTAAGTGGGACTAGCGGGAGGGGTAATGAGCAGTTCTTC.

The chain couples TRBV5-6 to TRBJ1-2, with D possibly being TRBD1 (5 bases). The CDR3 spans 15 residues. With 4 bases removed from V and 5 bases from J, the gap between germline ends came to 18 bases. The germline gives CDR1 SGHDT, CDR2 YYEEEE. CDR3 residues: CASSPLDRPEYGYTF. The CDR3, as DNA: TGTGCCAGCAGCCCCCTCGACAGACCCGAATATGGCTACACCTTC.

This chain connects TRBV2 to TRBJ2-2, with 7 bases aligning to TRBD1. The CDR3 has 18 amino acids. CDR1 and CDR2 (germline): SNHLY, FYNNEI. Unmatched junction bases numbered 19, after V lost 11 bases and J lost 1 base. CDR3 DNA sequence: TGTGCCGCGGTGGCTATTCAGACAGGGAAACTGAACACCGGGGAGCTGTTTTTT. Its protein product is CAAVAIQTGKLNTGELFF.

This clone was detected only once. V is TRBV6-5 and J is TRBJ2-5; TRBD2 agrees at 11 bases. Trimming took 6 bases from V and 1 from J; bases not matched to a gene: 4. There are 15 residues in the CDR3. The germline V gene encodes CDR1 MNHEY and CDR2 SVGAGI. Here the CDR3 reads CASRRTSGPQETQYF. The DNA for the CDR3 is TGTGCCAGCAGGAGGACTAGCGGGCCCCAAGAGACCCAGTACTTC.

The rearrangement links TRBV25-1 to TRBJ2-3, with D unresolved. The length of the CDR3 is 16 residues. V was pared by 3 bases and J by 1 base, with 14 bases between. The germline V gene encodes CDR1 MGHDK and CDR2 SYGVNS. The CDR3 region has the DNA TGTGCCAGCAGTGATACTCGTCAATATGGCACAGATACGCAGTATTTT. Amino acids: CASSDTRQYGTDTQYF. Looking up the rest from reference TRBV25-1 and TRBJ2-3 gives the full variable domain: EADIYQTPRYLVIGTGKKITLECSQTMGHDKMYWYQQDPGMELHLIHYSYGVNSTEKGDLSSESTVSRIRTEHFPLTLESARPSHTSQYLCASSDTRQYGTDTQYFGPGTRLTVL.

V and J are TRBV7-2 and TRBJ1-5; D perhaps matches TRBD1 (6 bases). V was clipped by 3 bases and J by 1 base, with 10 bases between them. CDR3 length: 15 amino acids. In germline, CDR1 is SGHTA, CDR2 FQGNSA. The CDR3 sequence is CASSLGDMSNQPQHF. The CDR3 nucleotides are TGTGCCAGCAGCTTGGGGGACATGAGCAATCAGCCCCAGCATTTT.

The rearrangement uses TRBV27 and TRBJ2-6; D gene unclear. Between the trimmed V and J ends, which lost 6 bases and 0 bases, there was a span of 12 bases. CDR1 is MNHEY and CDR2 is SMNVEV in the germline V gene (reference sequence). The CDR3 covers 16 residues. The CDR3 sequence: CASRSETGSGANVLTF. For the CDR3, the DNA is TGTGCCAGCAGAAGCGAGACTGGCTCTGGGGCCAACGTCCTGACTTTC.

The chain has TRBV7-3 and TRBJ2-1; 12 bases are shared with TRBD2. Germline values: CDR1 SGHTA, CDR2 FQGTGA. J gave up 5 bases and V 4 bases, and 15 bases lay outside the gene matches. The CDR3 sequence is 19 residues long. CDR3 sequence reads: CASSSLRGASGRANNEQFF. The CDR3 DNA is TGTGCCAGCAGCTCCCTTCGGGGGGCTAGCGGGAGGGCCAACAATGAGCAGTTCTTC.

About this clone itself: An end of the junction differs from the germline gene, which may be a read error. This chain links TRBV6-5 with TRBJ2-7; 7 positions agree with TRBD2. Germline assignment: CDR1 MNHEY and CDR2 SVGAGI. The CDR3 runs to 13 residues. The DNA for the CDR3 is TGTGCCAGCAGTTACTCGATGGGAGGGAGCCCTCATTTC. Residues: CASSYSMGGSPHF.

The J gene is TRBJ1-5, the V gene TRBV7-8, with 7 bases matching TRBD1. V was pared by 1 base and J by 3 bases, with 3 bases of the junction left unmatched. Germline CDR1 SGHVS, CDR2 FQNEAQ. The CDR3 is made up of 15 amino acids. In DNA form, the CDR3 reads TGTGCCAGCAGCTTAGGGACAGGTCTCAATCAGCCCCAGCATTTT. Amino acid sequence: CASSLGTGLNQPQHF.

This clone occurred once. The CDR3 DNA reads as TGTGCCAGCAGCCTCGGGATCCGGGATGGCTACACCTTC. As protein: CASSLGIRDGYTF. The chain employs TRBV7-9 and TRBJ1-2, with D unresolved. The CDR3 has 13 amino acids. CDR1 and CDR2 from the germline V gene are SEHNR and FQNEAQ (reference sequence). Deletions cut 5 bases from V and 6 bases from J, with 13 bases between.

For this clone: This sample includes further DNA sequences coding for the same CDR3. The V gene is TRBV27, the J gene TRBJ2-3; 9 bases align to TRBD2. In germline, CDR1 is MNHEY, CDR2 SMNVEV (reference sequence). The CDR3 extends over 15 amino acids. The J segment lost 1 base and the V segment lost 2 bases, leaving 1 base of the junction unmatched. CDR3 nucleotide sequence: TGTGCCAGCAGTTTAAGGACTAGCGGCACAGATACGCAGTATTTT. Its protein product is CASSLRTSGTDTQYF.

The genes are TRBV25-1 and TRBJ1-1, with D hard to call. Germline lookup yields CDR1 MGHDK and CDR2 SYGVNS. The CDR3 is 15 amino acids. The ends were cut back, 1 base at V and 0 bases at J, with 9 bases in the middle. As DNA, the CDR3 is TGTGCCAGCAGTGAATTAGGGAGCATGAACACTGAAGCTTTCTTT. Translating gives CASSELGSMNTEAFF.

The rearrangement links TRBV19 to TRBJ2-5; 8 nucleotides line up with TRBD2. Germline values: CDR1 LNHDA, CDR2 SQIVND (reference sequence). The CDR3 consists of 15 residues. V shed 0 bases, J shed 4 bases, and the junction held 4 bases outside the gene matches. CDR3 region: CASSIDHAGGETQYF. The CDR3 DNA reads TGTGCCAGTAGTATAGATCACGCGGGGGGAGAGACCCAGTACTTC. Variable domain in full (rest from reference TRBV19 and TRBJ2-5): DGGITQSPKYLFRKEGQNVTLSCEQNLNHDAMYWYRQDPGQGLRLIYYSQIVNDFQKGDIAEGYSVSREKKESFPLTVTSAQKNPTAFYLCASSIDHAGGETQYFGPGTRLLVL.

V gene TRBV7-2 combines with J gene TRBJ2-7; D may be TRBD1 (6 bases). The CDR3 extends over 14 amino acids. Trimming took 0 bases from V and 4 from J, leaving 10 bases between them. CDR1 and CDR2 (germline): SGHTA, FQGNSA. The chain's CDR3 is CASSLANRAYEQYF. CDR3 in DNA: TGTGCCAGCAGCTTAGCAAACAGGGCTTACGAGCAGTACTTC.